Listed below are T cell receptor beta chains from one sample, sequenced in a study of blood T cell repertoires in COVID-19. Profiled with immunoSEQ multiplex PCR; TCRdb holds only in-frame clones, not every one. The sample includes approximately 170,000 clones, 83% of them seen just once. The sample consisted of peripheral blood. The receptor set was obtained from a woman between 65 and 79 years old with COVID-19, enrolled during active disease. The conserved cysteine and the conserved F or W are not part of the CDR3 here. The order of the fields is V gene, D gene, CDR3 protein. D genes are given only for firm matches.

TRBV7-6 - ASSLGAGTNNQPQH
TRBV20-1 - SASLRESTDTQY
TRBV9 - ASSVVSQGFYT
TRBV10-3 TRBD1 AISESPGQGRANYGYT
TRBV12-3/TRBV12-4 - ASSLSGQPQH
TRBV28 TRBD2 ASSLVGTSSYEQY
TRBV7-2 TRBD2 ASSLGSGLYEQY
TRBV18 TRBD1 ASSPLRQGIYEQY
TRBV7-8 TRBD2 ASSPPSGTIYNEQF
TRBV5-8 - ASSLGIQGGRSTDTQY
TRBV28 TRBD1 ASSPRQGLALH
TRBV19 TRBD1 ASLGTGSDQPQH
TRBV19 - ASTQDTYQPQH
TRBV4-1 TRBD2 ASSRTLAATSTDTQY
TRBV11-2 TRBD1 ASSLGLSGQGAGNTIY